The 22 T cell receptor beta chains in this list originate from one sample, sequenced in a study of T cell responses to AZD1222 COVID-19 vaccine. The data were produced by immunoSEQ multiplex PCR, yet TCRdb's version contains in-frame clones alone and is incomplete. The sample includes roughly 120,000 clones, more than 80% of them seen just once. This material consisted of peripheral blood, taken 28 days after the second AZD1222 dose. Receptors were obtained from an adult who received the AZD1222 COVID-19 vaccine.

The V call is TRBV27, the J call TRBJ2-2; 12 nucleotides agree with TRBD2. Germline CDR1 reads MNHEY; CDR2 reads SMNVEV (reference sequence). The ends lost 0 bases at V and 3 bases at J; junction bases unmatched: 2. The CDR3 consists of 17 residues. Written as DNA, the CDR3 is TGTGCCAGCAGTTTATCGGGGACTAGCGGGTACACCGGGGAGCTGTTTTTT. This translates into CASSLSGTSGYTGELFF.

The gene calls are TRBV19 and TRBJ2-7, with D perhaps matching TRBD1 (5 bases). CDR3 length equals 14 residues. Germline V gene sequence: CDR1 LNHDA, CDR2 SQIVND (reference sequence). Deletions cut 3 bases from V and 3 bases from J, with 12 bases between. The CDR3 region has the DNA TGTGCCAGTAGTATCGGTCAGGGCGGCTACGAGCAGTACTTC. Protein product: CASSIGQGGYEQYF. The variable domain in full, completed from reference TRBV19 and TRBJ2-7, reads DGGITQSPKYLFRKEGQNVTLSCEQNLNHDAMYWYRQDPGQGLRLIYYSQIVNDFQKGDIAEGYSVSREKKESFPLTVTSAQKNPTAFYLCASSIGQGGYEQYFGPGTRLTVT.

The gene calls are TRBV5-4 and TRBJ2-7; D is ambiguous. The CDR3 covers 13 residues. CDR1 and CDR2 (germline): SGHNT, YYREEE (reference sequence). Trimming pared 3 bases from V and 3 bases from J, leaving 10 bases between. CDR3 DNA: TGTGCCAGCAGCTACTTGGACGGCTACGAGCAGTACTTC. This codes for CASSYLDGYEQYF.

This clone was observed a few times. V gene TRBV12-3 or TRBV12-4 combines with J gene TRBJ1-2, with D unclear. V lost 5 bases and J lost 8, with 15 bases in between. CDR3 size: 13 residues. The CDR3 region is CASSHRRIGGYTF. The CDR3 coding sequence is TGTGCCAGCAGTCACAGAAGAATAGGGGGCTACACCTTC.

The V and J genes are TRBV28 and TRBJ1-2; TRBD1 agrees at 7 bases. The germline V gene encodes CDR1 MDHEN and CDR2 SYDVKM. Unmatched junction bases numbered 9, after V lost 4 bases and J lost 1 base. This CDR3 contains 16 residues. In nucleotides, the CDR3 is TGTGCCAGCAGTTCGACAGGGTTTGGGTTTAACTATGGCTACACCTTC. This codes for CASSSTGFGFNYGYTF.

This chain uses TRBV19 with TRBJ1-5; 9 positions agree with TRBD1. The V gene's germline CDR1 is LNHDA and CDR2 SQIVND (reference sequence). CDR3 length equals 21 residues. The V gene end was trimmed by 3 bases and the J gene end by 0 bases; junction bases not matched to a gene: 18. This chain's CDR3 is CASSIRQGVYLGGYSNQPQHF. The DNA of the CDR3 is TGTGCCAGTAGTATTCGACAGGGGGTCTATTTAGGGGGCTATAGCAATCAGCCCCAGCATTTT.

This chain links TRBV11-1 with TRBJ1-6; 7 bases align to TRBD1. The CDR3 has 14 amino acids. J gave up 5 bases and V 4 bases, and 2 bases lay outside the gene matches. CDR1 is SGHAT, CDR2 FQDESV, per germline (reference sequence). The CDR3: CASSSQGNNSPLHF. For the CDR3, the DNA is TGTGCCAGCAGCTCACAGGGGAATAATTCACCCCTCCACTTT.

J is TRBJ1-1 and V is TRBV28; weak D call: TRBD1 (6 bases). Trimming stripped 3 bases from V and 3 bases from J, with 14 bases between. In germline, CDR1 is MDHEN, CDR2 SYDVKM. This CDR3 is 15 amino acids long. The CDR3 is CASSLGGRVYTEAFF. DNA of the CDR3: TGTGCCAGCAGTTTGGGGGGGCGCGTGTACACTGAAGCTTTCTTT. Complete variable domain (other parts from reference TRBV28 and TRBJ1-1): DVKVTQSSRYLVKRTGEKVFLECVQDMDHENMFWYRQDPGLGLRLIYFSYDVKMKEKGDIPEGYSVSREKKERFSLILESASTNQTSMYLCASSLGGRVYTEAFFGQGTRLTVV.

This chain links TRBV18 with TRBJ2-7; 7 nucleotides agree with TRBD1. From germline, CDR1 is KGHSH and CDR2 LQKENI. The CDR3 loop spans 14 amino acids. J was trimmed by 5 bases and V by 2 bases; bases with no gene match: 6. Here the CDR3 DNA reads TGTGCCAGCTCACCAGAGACAGGGTTGAACGAGCAGTACTTC. It translates to CASSPETGLNEQYF.

The CDR3, as DNA: TGTGCCAGCAGCACCGCCGGACAGCCGGGAGAAAAACTGTTTTTT. Translation gives CASSTAGQPGEKLFF. The V gene is TRBV7-2, the J gene TRBJ1-4, with D maybe TRBD1 (6 bases). Germline-derived CDR1 and CDR2 are SGHTA and FQGNSA. This CDR3 comprises 15 residues. V lost 5 bases to trimming and J lost 8 bases, with 18 bases between them. Combining the CDR3 with reference TRBV7-2 and TRBJ1-4 gives the whole variable domain GAGVSQSPSNKVTEKGKDVELRCDPISGHTALYWYRQSLGQGLEFLIYFQGNSAPDKSGLPSDRFSAERTGGSVSTLTIQRTQQEDSAVYLCASSTAGQPGEKLFFGSGTQLSVL.

This clone was observed a single time. The chain couples TRBV27 to TRBJ1-2; no reliable D call. Germline-derived CDR1 and CDR2 are MNHEY and SMNVEV (reference sequence). With 5 bases removed from V and 3 bases from J, the gap between germline ends came to 13 bases. The CDR3 loop spans 14 amino acids. CDR3 nucleotide sequence: TGTGCCAGCAGTCCCACCTCGGCCTACTATGGCTACACCTTC. It encodes CASSPTSAYYGYTF.

The chain recombines TRBV28 with TRBJ2-5; maybe TRBD1 (5 bases). Looked up from germline, CDR1 is MDHEN and CDR2 is SYDVKM. Trimming removed 3 bases from V and 4 bases from J, with 21 bases in between. The CDR3 has 17 amino acids. CDR3 DNA sequence: TGTGCCAGCAGTTTGAGTTCTGGTTCTGGGGCAAGAGAGACCCAGTACTTC. Its translation is CASSLSSGSGARETQYF.

This rearrangement joins TRBV18 to TRBJ2-7; D not certain. CDR3 length: 13 residues. Germline V CDR1 and CDR2: KGHSH, LQKENI. Trimming stripped 4 bases from V and 0 bases from J, with 7 bases between. CDR3: CASSQTDSYEQYF. The CDR3 region has the DNA TGTGCCAGCTCACAGACCGACTCCTACGAGCAGTACTTC.

This clone was seen a few times. The CDR3 nucleotides read TGTGCCAGCAGCTATCCCGAGGAGGGTGCTAACTATGGCTACACCTTC. This codes for CASSYPEEGANYGYTF. The chain joins TRBV7-2 to TRBJ1-2; D uncertain. The CDR3 is 16 residues long. Trimming shortened V by 4 bases and J by 0 bases, and 15 bases separated the two germline ends. Germline V gene lookup returns CDR1 SGHTA and CDR2 FQGNSA.

The rearrangement uses TRBV7-9 and TRBJ2-7; possible D gene TRBD1, 6 bases. CDR1 is SEHNR and CDR2 is FQNEAQ in the germline V gene (reference sequence). Trimming cost V 1 base and J 2 bases, with 15 bases left between them. The CDR3 covers 16 residues. The CDR3 is CASSLGGPLGTYEQYF. Here the CDR3 DNA reads TGTGCCAGCAGCTTAGGGGGGCCCCTTGGGACCTACGAGCAGTACTTC.

This clone was seen a handful of times. CDR3 in amino acids: CASRMGPSDSPLHF. The CDR3 bases are TGTGCCAGCAGGATGGGACCGTCGGATTCACCCCTCCACTTT. The genes are TRBV7-3 and TRBJ1-6; tentative D call: TRBD1 (5 bases). This CDR3 spans 14 amino acids. V was clipped by 6 bases and J by 8 bases, with 14 bases between them. From germline, CDR1 is SGHTA and CDR2 FQGTGA. The whole variable domain, remainder taken from reference TRBV7-3 and TRBJ1-6, is GAGVSQTPSNKVTEKGKYVELRCDPISGHTALYWYRQSLGQGPEFLIYFQGTGAADDSGLPNDRFFAVRPEGSVSTLKIQRTERGDSAVYLCASRMGPSDSPLHFGNGTRLTVT.

The chain carries TRBV7-9 and TRBJ1-1; no definite D call. Germline values: CDR1 SEHNR, CDR2 FQNEAQ (reference sequence). V was shortened by 5 bases and J by 10 bases, with 17 bases between the two germline ends. This CDR3 comprises 13 residues. CDR3 amino acids: CASSATASLRAFF. In DNA form, the CDR3 reads TGTGCCAGCAGCGCCACAGCTTCCTTGCGAGCTTTCTTT.

This clone was detected a few times. The chain carries TRBV7-6 and TRBJ2-5; TRBD1 is a possible D gene (7 bases). The CDR3 consists of 15 residues. The germline V gene encodes CDR1 SGHVS and CDR2 FNYEAQ. V lost 0 bases and J lost 4, with 12 bases in between. CDR3 sequence reads: CASSLAHRGGETQYF. CDR3 nucleotides: TGTGCCAGCAGCTTAGCGCACAGGGGAGGAGAGACCCAGTACTTC.

This clone appeared many times. The chain uses TRBV3-1 (or the pseudogene TRBV3-2) and TRBJ1-4; weak D call: TRBD1 (5 bases). Trimming cost V 2 bases and J 5 bases, with 9 bases left between them. The CDR3 consists of 14 residues. Germline CDR1 is LGHDT and CDR2 is YNNKEL (reference sequence). The CDR3 region has the DNA TGTGCCAGCAGCCAACGACAGACCAATGAAAAACTGTTTTTT. It translates to CASSQRQTNEKLFF.

V and J are TRBV6-5 and TRBJ2-1; 7 bases align to TRBD2. Germline CDR1 is MNHEY and CDR2 is SVGAGI. CDR3 length: 14 amino acids. Trimming cost V 1 base and J 9 bases; bases outside gene matches: 6. CDR3 sequence reads: CASSYFRTSREQFF. The CDR3 DNA sequence: TGTGCCAGCAGTTACTTCAGGACTAGTCGTGAGCAGTTCTTC.

The V call is TRBV2, the J call TRBJ1-2; possibly TRBD1 for D (5 bases). CDR1 and CDR2 from the germline V gene are SNHLY and FYNNEI. The CDR3 runs to 13 residues. V shed 5 bases and J shed 8 bases, with 15 bases lying between them. The CDR3 protein is CASSTAGRYGYTF. The DNA of the CDR3 is TGTGCCAGCAGTACGGCAGGGAGATACGGCTACACCTTC.

The J gene is TRBJ1-1, the V gene TRBV7-3, with TRBD1 as a possible D gene (5 bases). Germline V gene lookup returns CDR1 SGHTA and CDR2 FQGTGA. The CDR3 covers 14 residues. V shed 3 bases and J shed 1 base, with 9 bases lying between them. For the CDR3, the DNA is TGTGCCAGCAGCTTTGAGGGGACGAACACTGAAGCTTTCTTT. This translates into CASSFEGTNTEAFF.